Presented here are 2 T cell receptor beta chains from one specimen sequenced in a study of identical twins (TCRdb year 2016). The method was 5' RACE. The listed sequencing device is Illumina HiSeq 2000. The public reads were run again by TCRdb, first through fastp at Q25 and then through MiXCR, and only productive beta chains were kept. Rows matching on CDR3 protein sequence are summarized as one entry with the most common DNA and genes. This sample has around 480,000 distinct CDR3 sequences in its table, and around an eighth of those were observed once. The biggest ten clones account for approximately 0.98% of the sample. The sample was also reused in another study, on yellow fever vaccine responses in identical twins.

The sequenced material came from CD4+ T cells sorted from blood. These receptors came from a woman aged 18-29 years in good health.

CDR3 nucleotide sequence: TGTGCCAGCAGTTCCATAACAGGGGATCAGCCCCAGCATTTT. It codes for CASSSITGDQPQHF. V gene TRBV27 combines with J gene TRBJ1-5, with 7 positions matching TRBD1. Per the germline V gene, CDR1 is MNHEY and CDR2 is SMNVEV (reference sequence). V was pared by 4 bases and J by 5 bases, with 5 bases of the junction left unmatched. The CDR3 consists of 14 residues.

The J gene is TRBJ2-5, the V gene TRBV7-9; possibly TRBD2 for D (5 bases). Germline CDR1 reads SEHNR; CDR2 reads FQNEAQ (reference sequence). Trimming took 5 bases from V and 5 from J, leaving 18 bases between them. The CDR3 contains 15 residues. The CDR3 sequence: CASSHRGISVETQYF. The CDR3 bases are TGTGCCAGCAGCCACCGGGGTATCAGCGTGGAGACCCAGTACTTC. The full variable domain, with the rest looked up from reference TRBV7-9 and TRBJ2-5, is DTGVSQNPRHKITKRGQNVTFRCDPISEHNRLYWYRQTLGQGPEFLTYFQNEAQLEKSRLLSDRFSAERPKGSFSTLEIQRTEQGDSAMYLCASSHRGISVETQYFGPGTRLLVL.